This T cell receptor beta chain is from a study of graft-versus-host responses after intestinal transplantation. With 3 bases removed from V and 0 bases from J, the gap between germline ends came to 11 bases. Germline V CDR1 and CDR2: MDHEN, SYDVKM. The CDR3 has 16 amino acids. This clone was seen just once. Its specificity is not known. This table comes from immunoSEQ multiplex PCR, and its TCRdb copy is limited to in-frame clones, with some not included. The repertoire has over 120,000 clones, about 93% of them found once; the top ten carry approximately 0.2%. Regarding the study as a whole: Recipient marrow contained GvH clones, some of which appeared first in ileum or blood.

The sequenced sample was unstimulated CD4+ T cells sorted from spleen or lymph node cells, obtained before intestinal transplant. The genes are TRBV28 and TRBJ1-4, with D possibly TRBD1 on 5 matching bases. The clonotype comes from a human donor who received an intestinal transplant. CDR3 region: CASSFRGATTNEKLFF. CDR3 DNA: TGTGCCAGCAGTTTCAGAGGGGCGACAACTAATGAAAAACTGTTTTTT.